This T cell receptor (beta chain) was sequenced for a study of blood T cell repertoires in COVID-19. At the level of the study: Specimens from acute and convalescent COVID-19 originated in the United States, Italy and Spain.

The CDR3 has 14 residues. V was trimmed by 1 base and J by 5 bases, leaving 11 bases between them. Per germline, CDR1 SGDLS and CDR2 YYNGEE. How the authors handled the data: Estimated nucleated cell counts came from reference gene primer amplification. Sequenced by immunoSEQ multiplex PCR; TCRdb stores in-frame clones only, minus some. For V, J and clone size, that table is used; D and trimming come from the DNA. The sample has over 90,000 clones; roughly four fifths are singletons. Patients of the Seattle cohort, enrolled during active infection, were followed longitudinally. The clonotype was recovered from an older man with COVID-19, enrolled during active disease. The specimen was peripheral blood. This chain joins TRBV9 and TRBJ2-3; D possibly corresponds to TRBD2 (5 bases). The CDR3 loop is CASSVSDWGDTQYF. The CDR3 DNA reads as TGTGCCAGCAGCGTATCGGACTGGGGAGATACGCAGTATTTT.